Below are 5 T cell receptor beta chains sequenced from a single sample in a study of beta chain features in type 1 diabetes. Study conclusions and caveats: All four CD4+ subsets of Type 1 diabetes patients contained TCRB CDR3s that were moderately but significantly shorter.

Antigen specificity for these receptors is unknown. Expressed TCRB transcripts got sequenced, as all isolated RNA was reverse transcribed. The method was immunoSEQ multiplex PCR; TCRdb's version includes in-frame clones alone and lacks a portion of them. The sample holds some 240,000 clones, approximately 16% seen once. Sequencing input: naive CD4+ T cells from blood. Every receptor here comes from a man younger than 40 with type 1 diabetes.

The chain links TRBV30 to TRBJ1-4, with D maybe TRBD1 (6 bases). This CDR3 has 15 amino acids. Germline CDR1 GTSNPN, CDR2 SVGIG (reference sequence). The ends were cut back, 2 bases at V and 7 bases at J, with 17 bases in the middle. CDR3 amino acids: CAWSTGTSRGEKLFF. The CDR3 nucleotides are TGTGCCTGGAGTACCGGGACAAGTCGTGGTGAAAAACTGTTTTTT. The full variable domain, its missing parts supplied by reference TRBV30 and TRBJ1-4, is SQTIHQWPATLVQPVGSPLSLECTVEGTSNPNLYWYRQAAGRGLQLLFYSVGIGQISSEVPQNLSASRPQDRQFILSSKKLLLSDSGFYLCAWSTGTSRGEKLFFGSGTQLSVL.

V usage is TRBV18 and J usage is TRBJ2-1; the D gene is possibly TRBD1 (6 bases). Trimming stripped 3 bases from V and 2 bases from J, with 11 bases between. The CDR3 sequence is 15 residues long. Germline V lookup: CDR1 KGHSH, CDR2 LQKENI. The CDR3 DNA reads TGTGCCAGCTCACCCGGACAGAATACCTACAATGAGCAGTTCTTC. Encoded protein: CASSPGQNTYNEQFF.

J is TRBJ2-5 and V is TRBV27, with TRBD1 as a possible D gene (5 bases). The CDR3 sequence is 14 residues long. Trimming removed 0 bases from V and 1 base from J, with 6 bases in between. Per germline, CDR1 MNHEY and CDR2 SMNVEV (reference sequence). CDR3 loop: CASSLSGVQETQYF. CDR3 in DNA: TGTGCCAGCAGTTTATCAGGGGTCCAAGAGACCCAGTACTTC.

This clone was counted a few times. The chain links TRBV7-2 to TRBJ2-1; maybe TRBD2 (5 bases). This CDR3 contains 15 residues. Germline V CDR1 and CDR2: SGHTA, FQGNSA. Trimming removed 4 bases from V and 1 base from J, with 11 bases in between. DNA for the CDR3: TGTGCCAGCAGCTCGCGGACTGGTTCCTACAATGAGCAGTTCTTC. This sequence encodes CASSSRTGSYNEQFF.

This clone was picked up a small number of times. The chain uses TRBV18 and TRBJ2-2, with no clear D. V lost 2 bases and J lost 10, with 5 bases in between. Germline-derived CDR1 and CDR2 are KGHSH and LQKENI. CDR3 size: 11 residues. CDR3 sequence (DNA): TGTGCCAGCTCACCAGATGAGGAGCTGTTTTTT. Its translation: CASSPDEELFF.